This entry lists 10 T cell receptor beta chains sequenced from one sample in a study of cytomegalovirus exposure and HLA in healthy donors. Primers for the PCR totalled 60 Vbeta and 13 Jbeta. TCRdb's copy holds only in-frame clones and misses some; the assay was immunoSEQ multiplex PCR. The sample lists around 210,000 clones, around 80% seen once, with more than 0.45% in the top ten. Source material: PBMCs. The receptors shown here come from a boy aged 5-17 years in good health and CMV-seronegative.

J is TRBJ1-5 and V is TRBV19, with D tentatively TRBD1 (6 bases). Germline V gives CDR1 LNHDA, CDR2 SQIVND (reference sequence). This CDR3 has 15 amino acids. V was pared by 6 bases and J by 6 bases, with 18 bases between. Here the CDR3 DNA reads TGTGCCAGTAGAAGCGGGGGGCGCGAGTCTCAGCCCCAGCATTTT. Translated, it gives CASRSGGRESQPQHF.

This clone was counted once. The chain carries TRBV29-1 and TRBJ2-2; D gene ambiguous. The germline V gene encodes CDR1 SQVTM and CDR2 ANQGSEA. V lost 7 bases and J lost 6, with 9 bases in between. The CDR3 consists of 11 residues. The CDR3 reads CSALFAGELFF. DNA for the CDR3: TGCAGCGCTCTTTTCGCCGGGGAGCTGTTTTTT.

V and J are TRBV19 and TRBJ2-5, with 9 bases lining up with TRBD2. This CDR3 spans 16 amino acids. Unmatched junction bases numbered 11, after V lost 5 bases and J lost 4 bases. From germline, CDR1 is LNHDA and CDR2 SQIVND (reference sequence). DNA of the CDR3: TGTGCCAGTAGTCGTCTGAAGCGGGAGGTTTCAGAGACCCAGTACTTC. Its translation is CASSRLKREVSETQYF.

This chain connects TRBV27 to TRBJ2-3, with D perhaps TRBD2 (6 bases). This CDR3 is 16 amino acids long. The germline V gene encodes CDR1 MNHEY and CDR2 SMNVEV (reference sequence). V lost 2 bases and J 3 bases, leaving 15 bases between the germline ends. CDR3 DNA sequence: TGTGCCAGCAGTTTAATCGCGGGAACTGGGACAGATACGCAGTATTTT. It codes for CASSLIAGTGTDTQYF.

The chain recombines TRBV21-1 with TRBJ1-3; the table's D call of TRBD1 was not tested on the DNA. TRBV21-1 has pseudogene status. The CDR3 has 16 residues. CDR3 coding DNA: TGTGCCAGCAGCAAATATCCAGGGGGCCCTGGAAACACCATATATTTT. This translates into CASSKYPGGPGNTIYF.

This clone was picked up a small number of times. The chain joins TRBV12-5 to TRBJ2-3; 7 bases align to TRBD1. The CDR3 sequence is 12 residues long. Germline lookup yields CDR1 LGHNT and CDR2 FRNRAP. After removal of 5 bases from V and 8 bases from J, the junction contained 4 bases not matched to a gene. The CDR3, as DNA: TGTGCTAGTGGTCCATACAGGGGTACGCAGTATTTT. This gives the protein CASGPYRGTQYF.

The CDR3 here is CASSLSPTGYEQYF. CDR3 DNA: TGTGCCAGCAGCTTATCACCGACAGGCTACGAGCAGTACTTC. This sequence joins TRBV11-3 and TRBJ2-7, with a weak D call TRBD1 (6 bases). Germline values: CDR1 SGHNT, CDR2 YENEEA. Trimming shortened V by 2 bases and J by 3 bases, and 11 bases separated the two germline ends. The CDR3 contains 14 residues.

The genes are TRBV5-4 and TRBJ2-7; 14 bases are a match to TRBD2. Trimming cost V 5 bases and J 7 bases; bases outside gene matches: 8. Germline V CDR1 and CDR2: SGHNT, YYREEE (reference sequence). CDR3 length: 15 amino acids. The CDR3 region has the DNA TGTGCCAGCAGAGACGGGACTAGCGGGAGTTGGGAGCAGTACTTC. It specifies CASRDGTSGSWEQYF.

With respect to this clone: At one end, the junction sequence differs from germline, possibly due to a read error. The chain employs TRBV7-9 and TRBJ2-3, with a tentative D call TRBD1 (6 bases). The germline gives CDR1 SEHNR, CDR2 FQNEAQ (reference sequence). This CDR3 has 16 residues. The CDR3 DNA reads TGTTCCAGCAGCTTAGATCAGGGGTGGAGCACAGATACGCAGTATTTT. As protein: CSSSLDQGWSTDTQYF.

The genes are TRBV5-6 and TRBJ1-1; a weak D match, TRBD1 (6 bases). Trimming shortened V by 0 bases and J by 8 bases, and 11 bases separated the two germline ends. CDR1 and CDR2 from the germline V gene are SGHDT and YYEEEE. The CDR3 loop spans 13 amino acids. In DNA form, the CDR3 reads TGTGCCAGCAGCTTGGGGAAGGGGGAGGAAGCTTTCTTT. Translation: CASSLGKGEEAFF.